The 6 T cell receptor beta chains reported below all come from one sample, sequenced in a study of cytomegalovirus exposure and HLA in healthy donors. Amplification used 60 Vbeta primers and 13 Jbeta primers. Only in-frame clones appear in the TCRdb table, and some are missing; sequencing was by immunoSEQ multiplex PCR. The sample lists about 190,000 clones, 75% to 85% seen once, with around 14% in the top ten. The specimen sequenced was PBMCs. These receptors came from a woman aged 25 to 39 in good health and CMV-seropositive.

The V gene is TRBV10-3, the J gene TRBJ2-7; possibly TRBD2 for D (6 bases). The germline gives CDR1 ENHRY, CDR2 SYGVKD. The CDR3 contains 17 residues. Trimming shortened V by 0 bases and J by 3 bases, and 18 bases separated the two germline ends. In DNA form, the CDR3 reads TGTGCCATCAGTGAGTCGGTAACTAGCCGTATGAACTACGAGCAGTACTTC. Its translation is CAISESVTSRMNYEQYF.

V and J are TRBV27 and TRBJ2-7; perhaps TRBD2 as D (7 bases). Between the trimmed V and J ends, which lost 8 bases and 2 bases, there was a span of 10 bases. The CDR3 contains 12 residues. Germline CDR1 MNHEY, CDR2 SMNVEV (reference sequence). DNA of the CDR3: TGTGCCAGCGGGGGGGCGGCCTACGAGCAGTACTTC. It encodes CASGGAAYEQYF.

The gene calls are TRBV10-3 and TRBJ2-7; D gene ambiguous. The CDR3 loop spans 12 amino acids. Per the germline V gene, CDR1 is ENHRY and CDR2 is SYGVKD. V gave up 5 bases and J gave up 3 bases, with 8 bases separating them. The CDR3 DNA is TGTGCCATCAGTAGCACAGACTACGAGCAGTACTTC. Its translation is CAISSTDYEQYF.

The chain carries TRBV2 and TRBJ2-3; D unresolved. The V gene lost 5 bases and the J gene lost 4 bases, with 13 bases spanning the gap. The CDR3 covers 14 residues. CDR1 and CDR2 from the germline V gene are SNHLY and FYNNEI. DNA of the CDR3: TGTGCCAGCAGTTTGGCCGTACCCTCAGATACGCAGTATTTT. Translation gives CASSLAVPSDTQYF.

The chain carries TRBV5-1 and TRBJ2-3, with a possible D match to TRBD2 (6 bases). The germline CDR1 and CDR2 sequences are SGHRS and YFSETQ. The CDR3 covers 15 residues. Trimming removed 0 bases at V and 3 bases at J, with 11 bases between. DNA for the CDR3: TGCGCCAGCAGCTTGGGTTCGGGAGAGACAGATACGCAGTATTTT. Translating it yields CASSLGSGETDTQYF.

The genes are TRBV10-1 and TRBJ2-5; D not resolved. The V gene lost 3 bases and the J gene lost 3 bases, with 14 bases spanning the gap. Germline CDR1 reads WNHNN; CDR2 reads SYGVQD (reference sequence). The CDR3 runs to 15 residues. This CDR3 reads CASSDPGSPEETQYF. The DNA of the CDR3 is TGCGCCAGCAGTGACCCGGGTTCCCCCGAAGAGACCCAGTACTTC.